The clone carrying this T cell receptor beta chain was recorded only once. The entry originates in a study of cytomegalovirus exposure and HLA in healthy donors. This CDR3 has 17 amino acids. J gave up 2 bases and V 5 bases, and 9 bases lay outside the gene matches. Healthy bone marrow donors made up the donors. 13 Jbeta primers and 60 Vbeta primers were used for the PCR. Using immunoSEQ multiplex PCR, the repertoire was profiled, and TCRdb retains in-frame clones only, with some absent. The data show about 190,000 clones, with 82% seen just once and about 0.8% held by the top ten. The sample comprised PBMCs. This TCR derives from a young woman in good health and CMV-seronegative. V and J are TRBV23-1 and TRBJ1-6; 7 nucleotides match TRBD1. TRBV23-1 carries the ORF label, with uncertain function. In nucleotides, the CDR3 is TGCGCCAGCAGTTCCTTACGACAGGGCGCCTATAATTCACCCCTCCACTTT. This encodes CASSSLRQGAYNSPLHF.